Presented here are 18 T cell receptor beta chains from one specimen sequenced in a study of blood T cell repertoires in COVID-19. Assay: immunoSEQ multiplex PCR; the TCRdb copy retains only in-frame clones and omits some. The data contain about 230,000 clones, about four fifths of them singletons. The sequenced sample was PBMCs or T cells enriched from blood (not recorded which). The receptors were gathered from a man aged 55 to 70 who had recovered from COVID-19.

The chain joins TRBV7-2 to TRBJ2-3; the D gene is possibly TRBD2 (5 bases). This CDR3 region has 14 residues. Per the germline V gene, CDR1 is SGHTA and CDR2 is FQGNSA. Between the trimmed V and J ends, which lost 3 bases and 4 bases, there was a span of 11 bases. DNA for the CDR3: TGTGCCAGCAGCTTTAGCACTAGTTCAGATACGCAGTATTTT. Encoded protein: CASSFSTSSDTQYF.

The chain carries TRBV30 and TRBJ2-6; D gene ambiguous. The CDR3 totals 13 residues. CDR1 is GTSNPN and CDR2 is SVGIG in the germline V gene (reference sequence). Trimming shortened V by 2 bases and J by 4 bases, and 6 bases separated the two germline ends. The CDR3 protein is CAWSSLGANVLTF. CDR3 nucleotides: TGTGCCTGGAGTAGCCTAGGGGCCAACGTCCTGACTTTC. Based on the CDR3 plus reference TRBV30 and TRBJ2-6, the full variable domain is SQTIHQWPATLVQPVGSPLSLECTVEGTSNPNLYWYRQAAGRGLQLLFYSVGIGQISSEVPQNLSASRPQDRQFILSSKKLLLSDSGFYLCAWSSLGANVLTFGAGSRLTVL.

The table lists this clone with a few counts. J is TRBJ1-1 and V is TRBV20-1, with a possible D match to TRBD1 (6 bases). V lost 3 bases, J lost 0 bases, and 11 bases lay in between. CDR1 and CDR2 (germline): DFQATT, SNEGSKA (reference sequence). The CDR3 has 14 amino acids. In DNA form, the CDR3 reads TGCAGTGCTAGTCGACAGGTGATGAACACTGAAGCTTTCTTT. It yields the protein CSASRQVMNTEAFF.

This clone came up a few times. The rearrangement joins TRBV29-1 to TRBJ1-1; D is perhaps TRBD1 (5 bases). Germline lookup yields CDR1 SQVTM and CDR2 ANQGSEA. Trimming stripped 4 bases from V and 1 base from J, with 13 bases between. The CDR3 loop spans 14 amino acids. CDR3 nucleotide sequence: TGCAGCGTTGTTTACGGAACAGGGAACACTGAAGCTTTCTTT. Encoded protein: CSVVYGTGNTEAFF.

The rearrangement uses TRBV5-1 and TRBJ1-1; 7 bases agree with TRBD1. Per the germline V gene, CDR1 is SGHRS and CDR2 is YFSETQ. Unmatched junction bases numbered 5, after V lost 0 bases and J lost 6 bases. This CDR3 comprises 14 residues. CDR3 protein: CASSLGDRDAEAFF. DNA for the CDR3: TGCGCCAGCAGCTTGGGAGACAGGGACGCTGAAGCTTTCTTT.

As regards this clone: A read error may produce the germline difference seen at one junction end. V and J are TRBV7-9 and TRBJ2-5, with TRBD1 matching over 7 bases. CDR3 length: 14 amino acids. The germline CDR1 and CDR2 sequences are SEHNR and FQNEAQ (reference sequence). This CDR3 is CASSQDRHHETQYF. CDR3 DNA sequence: TGTGCCAGCAGCCAGGACAGGCACCATGAGACCCAGTACTTC.

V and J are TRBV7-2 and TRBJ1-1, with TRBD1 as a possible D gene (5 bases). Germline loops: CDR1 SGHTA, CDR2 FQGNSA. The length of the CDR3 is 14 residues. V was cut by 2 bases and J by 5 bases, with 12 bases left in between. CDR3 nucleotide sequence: TGTGCCAGCAGCTTAAAGGGGATTGGGACTGAAGCTTTCTTT. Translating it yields CASSLKGIGTEAFF.

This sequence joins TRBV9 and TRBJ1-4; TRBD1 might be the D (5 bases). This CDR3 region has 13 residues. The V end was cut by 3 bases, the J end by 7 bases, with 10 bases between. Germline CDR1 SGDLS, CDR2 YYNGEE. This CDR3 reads CASSGQSLEKLFF. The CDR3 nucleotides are TGTGCCAGCAGCGGACAGTCTCTTGAAAAACTGTTTTTT. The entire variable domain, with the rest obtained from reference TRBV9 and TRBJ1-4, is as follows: DSGVTQTPKHLITATGQRVTLRCSPRSGDLSVYWYQQSLDQGLQFLIQYYNGEERAKGNILERFSAQQFPDLHSELNLSSLELGDSALYFCASSGQSLEKLFFGSGTQLSVL.

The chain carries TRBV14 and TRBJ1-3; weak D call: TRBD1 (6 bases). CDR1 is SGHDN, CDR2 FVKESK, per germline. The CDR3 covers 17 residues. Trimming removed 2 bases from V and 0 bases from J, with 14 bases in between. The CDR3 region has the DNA TGTGCCAGCAGCCAAATAACAGGGAAGGTCTCTGGAAACACCATATATTTT. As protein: CASSQITGKVSGNTIYF.

This CDR3 reads CSVLGDYEQYF. Written as DNA, the CDR3 is TGCAGCGTCTTAGGGGACTACGAGCAGTACTTC. This chain joins TRBV29-1 and TRBJ2-7; a possible D gene is TRBD1 (5 bases). The CDR3 is made up of 11 amino acids. Germline V CDR1 and CDR2: SQVTM, ANQGSEA. The ends were cut back, 6 bases at V and 3 bases at J, with 9 bases in the middle.

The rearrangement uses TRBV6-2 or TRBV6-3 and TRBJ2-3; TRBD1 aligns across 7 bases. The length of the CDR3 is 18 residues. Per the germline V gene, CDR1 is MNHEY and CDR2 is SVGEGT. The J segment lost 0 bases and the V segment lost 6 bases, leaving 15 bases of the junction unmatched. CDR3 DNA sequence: TGTGCCAGCAGCCCCCCCGGACAGGTCTGGCGAAGCACAGATACGCAGTATTTT. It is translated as CASSPPGQVWRSTDTQYF.

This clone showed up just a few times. The CDR3 DNA sequence: TGTGCCAGCTCACCGAACGGGGTAGAGGCCGGGGAGCTGTTTTTT. Amino acids: CASSPNGVEAGELFF. The chain uses TRBV18 and TRBJ2-2; tentatively, D is TRBD2 (5 bases). Per germline, CDR1 KGHSH and CDR2 LQKENI. Trimming took off 3 bases at V and 6 bases at J, with 14 bases between the two ends. This CDR3 has 15 residues.

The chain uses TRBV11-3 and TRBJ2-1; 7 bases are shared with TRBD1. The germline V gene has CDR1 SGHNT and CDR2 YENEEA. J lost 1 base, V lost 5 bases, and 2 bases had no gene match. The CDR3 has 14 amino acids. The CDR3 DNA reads TGTGCCAGCAGCCGACAGGGTTCCTACAATGAGCAGTTCTTC. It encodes CASSRQGSYNEQFF. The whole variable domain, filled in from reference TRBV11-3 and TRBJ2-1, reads EAGVVQSPRYKIIEKKQPVAFWCNPISGHNTLYWYLQNLGQGPELLIRYENEEAVDDSQLPKDRFSAERLKGVDSTLKIQPAELGDSAVYLCASSRQGSYNEQFFGPGTRLTVL.

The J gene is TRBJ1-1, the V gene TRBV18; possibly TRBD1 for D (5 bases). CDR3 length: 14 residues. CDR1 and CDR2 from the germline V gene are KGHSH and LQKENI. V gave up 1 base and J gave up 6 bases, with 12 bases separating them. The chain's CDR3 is CASSPRRDAAEAFF. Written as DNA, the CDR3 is TGTGCCAGCTCACCACGCAGGGATGCCGCTGAAGCTTTCTTT. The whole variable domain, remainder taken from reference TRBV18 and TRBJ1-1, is NAGVMQNPRHLVRRRGQEARLRCSPMKGHSHVYWYRQLPEEGLKFMVYLQKENIIDESGMPKERFSAEFPKEGPSILRIQQVVRGDSAAYFCASSPRRDAAEAFFGQGTRLTVV.

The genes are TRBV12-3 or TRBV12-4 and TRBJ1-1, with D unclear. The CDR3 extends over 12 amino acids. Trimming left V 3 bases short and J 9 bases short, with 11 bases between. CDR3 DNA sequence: TGTGCCAGCAGTTTTTTGCCCAGTCAAGCTTTCTTT. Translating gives CASSFLPSQAFF.

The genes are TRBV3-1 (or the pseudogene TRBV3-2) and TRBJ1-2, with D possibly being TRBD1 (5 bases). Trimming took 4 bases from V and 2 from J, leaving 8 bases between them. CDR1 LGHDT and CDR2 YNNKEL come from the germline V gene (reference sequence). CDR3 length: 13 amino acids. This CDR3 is CASSPDINYGYTF. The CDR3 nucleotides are TGTGCCAGCAGCCCGGACATAAACTATGGCTACACCTTC.

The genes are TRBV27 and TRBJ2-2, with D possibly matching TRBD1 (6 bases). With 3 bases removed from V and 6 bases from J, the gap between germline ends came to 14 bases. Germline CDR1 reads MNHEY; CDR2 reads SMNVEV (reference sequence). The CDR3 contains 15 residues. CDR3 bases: TGTGCCAGCAGTTTGGACAGTAGTTTAGCCGGGGAGCTGTTTTTT. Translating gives CASSLDSSLAGELFF.

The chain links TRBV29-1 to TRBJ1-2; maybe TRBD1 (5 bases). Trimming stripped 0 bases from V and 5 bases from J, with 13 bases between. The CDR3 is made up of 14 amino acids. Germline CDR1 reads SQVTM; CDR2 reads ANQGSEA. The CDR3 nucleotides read TGCAGCGTTGAAGAAATCGGGGGAGTATATGGCTACACCTTC. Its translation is CSVEEIGGVYGYTF.